The 8 T cell receptor beta chains in this list originate from one sample, sequenced in a study of OX40 agonist ivuxolimab in advanced cancers. The method was immunoSEQ multiplex PCR; TCRdb's version includes in-frame clones alone and lacks a portion of them. Of tens of thousands of clones in the sample, more than 80% were seen once. Specimen: CD4+ or CD8+ T cells sorted from blood, collected in a trial of the OX40 agonist ivuxolimab. The source is an adult with an advanced solid tumor such as melanoma, head and neck, liver or kidney cancer.

This rearrangement joins TRBV5-1 to TRBJ2-2, with D tentatively TRBD1 (5 bases). Germline values: CDR1 SGHRS, CDR2 YFSETQ. Trimming pared 0 bases from V and 9 bases from J, leaving 15 bases between. The CDR3 is 15 amino acids. The chain's CDR3 is CASSLGQLSPRELFF. CDR3 sequence (DNA): TGCGCCAGCAGCTTGGGACAGTTGTCGCCTAGGGAGCTGTTTTTT.

The gene calls are TRBV28 and TRBJ2-1; 9 bases match TRBD2. This CDR3 is built from 14 residues. The V and J ends lost 3 bases and 9 bases, in that order; junction bases with no gene match: 6. Germline values: CDR1 MDHEN, CDR2 SYDVKM. The CDR3 sequence is CASSFQREEREQFF. The CDR3 bases are TGTGCCAGCAGTTTTCAGCGGGAGGAGCGTGAGCAGTTCTTC.

V usage is TRBV11-2 and J usage is TRBJ2-6; 7 nucleotides agree with TRBD2. Germline V lookup: CDR1 SGHAT, CDR2 FQNNGV. The CDR3 covers 19 residues. With 3 bases clipped from V and 1 base from J, the junction kept 12 bases outside the gene matches. CDR3 bases: TGTGCCAGCAGCTTCGTCCCGCGGCGGGGGATATCTGGGGCCAACGTCCTGACTTTC. Translated, it gives CASSFVPRRGISGANVLTF.

The chain is built from TRBV5-4 and TRBJ1-1, with 8 nucleotides matching TRBD1. There are 14 residues in the CDR3. Germline loops: CDR1 SGHNT, CDR2 YYREEE (reference sequence). V gave up 4 bases and J gave up 4 bases; unmatched junction bases: 6. The CDR3 DNA sequence: TGTGCCAGCAGCCCGGACAGGGCTGGCACTGAAGCTTTCTTT. Translated, it gives CASSPDRAGTEAFF. Variable domain in full (rest from reference TRBV5-4 and TRBJ1-1): ETGVTQSPTHLIKTRGQQVTLRCSSQSGHNTVSWYQQALGQGPQFIFQYYREEENGRGNFPPRFSGLQFPNYSSELNVNALELDDSALYLCASSPDRAGTEAFFGQGTRLTVV.

This chain joins TRBV28 and TRBJ2-7, with 9 bases fitting TRBD1. The CDR3 is made up of 16 amino acids. CDR1 is MDHEN, CDR2 SYDVKM, per germline. The junction had 17 bases not matched to a gene; V was cut back by 5 bases and J by 9 bases. CDR3 DNA sequence: TGTGCCAGCAGTCCCATCGGACAGGGGCCTTCTCATGGGCAGTACTTC. Its translation is CASSPIGQGPSHGQYF.

V is TRBV5-1 and J is TRBJ2-5; D may be TRBD1 or TRBD2 (5 bases each). CDR3 length: 13 residues. The germline CDR1 and CDR2 sequences are SGHRS and YFSETQ. Trimming took off 3 bases at V and 3 bases at J, with 9 bases between the two ends. CDR3 DNA sequence: TGCGCCAGCAGCTGGGTGGGGGAAGAGACCCAGTACTTC. This sequence encodes CASSWVGEETQYF.

V is TRBV7-9 and J is TRBJ1-2; weak D call: TRBD1 (5 bases). Germline-derived CDR1 and CDR2 are SEHNR and FQNEAQ (reference sequence). The V gene lost 3 bases and the J gene lost 0 bases, with 11 bases spanning the gap. The CDR3 runs to 15 residues. The CDR3 protein is CASSFGAVANYGYTF. Here the CDR3 DNA reads TGTGCCAGCAGCTTTGGGGCAGTAGCTAACTATGGCTACACCTTC.

This chain joins TRBV6-4 and TRBJ2-1; the D gene is possibly TRBD2 (6 bases). The CDR3 covers 11 residues. Germline CDR1 MRHNA, CDR2 SNTAGT. The ends were cut back, 5 bases at V and 13 bases at J, with 12 bases in the middle. CDR3: CASSQGTQQFF. The CDR3, as DNA: TGTGCCAGCAGTCAAGGGACTCAACAGTTCTTC.